Described below is a single TCR beta chain sequence and its context. Sequenced by immunoSEQ multiplex PCR; TCRdb stores in-frame clones only, minus some. The data show 110,000 to 150,000 clones, 65% to 80% seen once. These data are taken from a study of blood T cell repertoires in COVID-19. About the study: Both acute and convalescent COVID-19 samples were obtained from the United States, Italy and Spain.

Trimming left V 5 bases short and J 4 bases short, with 15 bases between. The germline V gene has CDR1 MNHEY and CDR2 SMNVEV (reference sequence). CDR3 length: 16 amino acids. This TCR came from a woman aged 60-75 years with acute or convalescent COVID-19. The V and J genes are TRBV27 and TRBJ1-6; D perhaps matches TRBD1 (6 bases). The specimen sequenced was peripheral blood. The CDR3, as DNA: TGTGCCAGCAGTGCCACTTGGACAGCGTATAATTCACCCCTCCACTTT. As protein: CASSATWTAYNSPLHF.